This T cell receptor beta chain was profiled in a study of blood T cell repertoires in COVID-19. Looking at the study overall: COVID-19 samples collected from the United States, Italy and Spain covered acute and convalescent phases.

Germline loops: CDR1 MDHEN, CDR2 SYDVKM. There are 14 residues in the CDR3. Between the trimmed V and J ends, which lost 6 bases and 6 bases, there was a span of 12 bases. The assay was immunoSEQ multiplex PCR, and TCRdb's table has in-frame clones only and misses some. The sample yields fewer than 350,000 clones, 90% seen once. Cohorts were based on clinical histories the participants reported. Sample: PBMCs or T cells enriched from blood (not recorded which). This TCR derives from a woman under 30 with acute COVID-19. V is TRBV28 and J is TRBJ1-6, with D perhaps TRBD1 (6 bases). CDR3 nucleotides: TGTGCCAGCAGGAGGGGGGGGAGTAATTCACCCCTCCACTTT. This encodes CASRRGGSNSPLHF. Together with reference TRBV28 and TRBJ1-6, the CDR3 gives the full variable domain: DVKVTQSSRYLVKRTGEKVFLECVQDMDHENMFWYRQDPGLGLRLIYFSYDVKMKEKGDIPEGYSVSREKKERFSLILESASTNQTSMYLCASRRGGSNSPLHFGNGTRLTVT.